The present TCR beta chain was sequenced within a study of pediatric ulcerative colitis (dated by TCRdb to about 2019). In the study overall: More than 5 ulcerative colitis patients had pancolitis and two had left-sided colitis, with histology consistent with ulcerative colitis in all. About nine newly diagnosed, treatment-naive pediatric ulcerative colitis patients and four non-IBD control children each provided paired blood and rectal samples. The Pediatric Ulcerative Colitis Activity Index classified two patients as having mild disease, several as having moderate disease and three as having acute severe colitis. Here is what the overall study found, with its caveats: Because repertoires were derived from total lymphocyte DNA, patterns in rare subsets such as regulatory T cells may not have been reflected. Rectal pinch biopsies may have included blood-derived T cells, especially in patients with overt colitis. Rectal repertoire features separated controls, mild-moderate and acute severe colitis patients; acute severe colitis showed reduced rectal diversity due to clonal expansions. A couple of patients' blood samples yielded substantially fewer templates for technical reasons and were excluded from blood-rectal overlap analysis. Two rectal CDR3 clonotypes were detected in all ulcerative colitis patients and were not detected in any of the controls. The healthy control group was small, consisting of only a handful of individuals. Significantly higher autologous blood-rectal clonal overlap was found in ulcerative colitis patients than in controls, which suggested increased T cell trafficking to inflamed tissue.

During colonoscopy, one to two pinch biopsies were obtained from the rectum for research. Before the diagnostic colonoscopy, none of the ulcerative colitis patients had been given any immunosuppressive medication. Before DNA isolation, rectal biopsies were subjected to proteinase K digestion. The Wizard kit (Promega) was used to extract genomic DNA from the blood and intestinal samples. Through the immunoSEQ TRB Survey service, multiplex V and J primers were used to amplify rearranged CDR3 beta regions from genomic DNA. To keep sequencing depth equal across samples, survey-level depth of up to 500,000 reads per sample was applied. Libraries were purified, pooled and sequenced on Illumina technology. In the paper's pipeline: immunoSEQ online tools were used for productive clonality, sample overlap, pairwise scatters, CDR3 beta length, V/D/J gene usage and productiveness. Calculated diversity was the number of unique rearrangements divided by total templates times 100; Shannon and Simpson indices were also computed. Principal component analysis was performed on Z-score normalized data with the R prcomp function and the ggbiplot package. Morisita's index was used to measure clonal overlap between blood and rectum within each subject. TCRdb took this table from immuneACCESS and kept in-frame rearrangements with V and J called. Such tables lack part of the clones; where checked against another copy, unresolved V genes explain under half of the gap, and the rest is unexplained. V and J calls and clone size are as listed in that table; D and trimming were resolved from the DNA. Here the sample has tens of thousands of clones; about two thirds occur a single time. Roughly 16% of the sample rests with the top ten.

The germline V gene (reference sequence) sets CDR1 to LNHDA and CDR2 to SQIVND. V has 7 bases trimmed and J has 7 bases trimmed; junction bases matching no gene number 13. From its cysteine to its phenylalanine, the CDR3 spans 15 amino acids. Only the CDR3 DNA is retained, 45 bases long and in frame from the first base. Note on this clone: Its antigen has not been determined. Qualities for individual bases were not recorded, and no much larger clone is one base off.

Sequencing used gut tissue. The source is a boy younger than 18 with severe ulcerative colitis. Recombination joined TRBV19 with TRBJ1-2; 9 bases in the junction line up with TRBD1. The bases are TGTGCCAGTACCGGGACAGGGATCCTACGTGGTGGCTACACCTTC. This gives the protein CASTGTGILRGGYTF.